This T cell receptor beta chain was identified in a study of cytomegalovirus exposure and HLA in healthy donors. Study findings and constraints: It was reported in a later analysis that an Asian-associated ancestry cluster showed fewer N-insertions than the 666-donor mean. When presence/absence was analysed, sequencing depth was taken to be roughly uniform across donors.

With 60 Vbeta and 13 Jbeta primers, the PCR was carried out. The method was immunoSEQ multiplex PCR; TCRdb's version includes in-frame clones alone and lacks a portion of them. This sample's table has about 130,000 clones. Of note for this clone: The antigen is unknown.

All donors participated as healthy donors of bone marrow. Despite likely unrecorded immune exposures, the donors were nominally healthy at the time of sampling. Germline-derived CDR1 and CDR2 are MNHEY and SVGAGI. This CDR3 has 15 amino acids. Trimming stripped 5 bases from V and 5 bases from J, with 19 bases between. Sequenced: PBMCs. This clonotype originated in a man younger than 35 in good health and CMV-seronegative. The chain uses TRBV6-5 and TRBJ2-7, with a tentative D call TRBD1 (5 bases). The CDR3 DNA sequence: TGTGCCAGCAGTCCGGAGACAGATCCGAGGCACGAGCAGTACTTC. It encodes CASSPETDPRHEQYF.